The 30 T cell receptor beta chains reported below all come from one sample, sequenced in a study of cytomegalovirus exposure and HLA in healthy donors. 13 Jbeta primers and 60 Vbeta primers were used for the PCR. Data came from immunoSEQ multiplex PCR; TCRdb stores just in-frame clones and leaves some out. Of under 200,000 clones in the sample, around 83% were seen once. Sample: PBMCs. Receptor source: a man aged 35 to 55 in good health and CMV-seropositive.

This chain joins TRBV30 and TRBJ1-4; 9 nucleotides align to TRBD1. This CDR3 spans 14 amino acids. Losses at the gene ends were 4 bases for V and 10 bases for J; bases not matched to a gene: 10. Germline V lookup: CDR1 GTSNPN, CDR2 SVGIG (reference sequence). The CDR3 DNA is TGTGCCTGGACCACGACAGGGGGTACGGGAAAACTGTTTTTT. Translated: CAWTTTGGTGKLFF.

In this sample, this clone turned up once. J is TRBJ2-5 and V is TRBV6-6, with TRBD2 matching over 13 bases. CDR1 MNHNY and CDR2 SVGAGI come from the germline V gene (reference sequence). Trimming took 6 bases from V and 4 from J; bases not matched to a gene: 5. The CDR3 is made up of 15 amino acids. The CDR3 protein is CASSSLAGGAETQYF. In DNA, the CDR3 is TGTGCCAGCAGCTCACTAGCGGGAGGGGCAGAGACCCAGTACTTC.

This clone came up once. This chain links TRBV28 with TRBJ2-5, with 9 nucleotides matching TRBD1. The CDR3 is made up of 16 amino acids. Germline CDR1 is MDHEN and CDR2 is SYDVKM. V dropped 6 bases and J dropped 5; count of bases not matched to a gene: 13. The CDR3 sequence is CASSPRGTGIEETQYF. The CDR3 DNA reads TGTGCCAGCAGCCCACGAGGGACAGGGATTGAGGAGACCCAGTACTTC. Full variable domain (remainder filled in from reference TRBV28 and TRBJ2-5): DVKVTQSSRYLVKRTGEKVFLECVQDMDHENMFWYRQDPGLGLRLIYFSYDVKMKEKGDIPEGYSVSREKKERFSLILESASTNQTSMYLCASSPRGTGIEETQYFGPGTRLLVL.

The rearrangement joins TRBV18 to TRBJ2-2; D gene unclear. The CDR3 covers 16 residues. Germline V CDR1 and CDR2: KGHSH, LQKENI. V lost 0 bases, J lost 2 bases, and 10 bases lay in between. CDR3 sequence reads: CASSPPPPLNTGELFF. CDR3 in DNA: TGTGCCAGCTCACCACCTCCCCCCCTTAACACCGGGGAGCTGTTTTTT.

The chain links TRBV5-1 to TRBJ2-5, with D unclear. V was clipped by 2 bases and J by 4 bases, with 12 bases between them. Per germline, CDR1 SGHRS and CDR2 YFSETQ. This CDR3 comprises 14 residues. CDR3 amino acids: CASSLHPAVETQYF. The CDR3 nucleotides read TGCGCCAGCAGCTTACATCCCGCGGTAGAGACCCAGTACTTC.

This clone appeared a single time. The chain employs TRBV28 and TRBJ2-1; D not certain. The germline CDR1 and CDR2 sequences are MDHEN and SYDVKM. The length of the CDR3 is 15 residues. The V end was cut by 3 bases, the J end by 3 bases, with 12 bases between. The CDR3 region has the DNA TGTGCCAGCAGTTTGGTAGTCGGTAGCTACAATGAGCAGTTCTTC. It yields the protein CASSLVVGSYNEQFF.

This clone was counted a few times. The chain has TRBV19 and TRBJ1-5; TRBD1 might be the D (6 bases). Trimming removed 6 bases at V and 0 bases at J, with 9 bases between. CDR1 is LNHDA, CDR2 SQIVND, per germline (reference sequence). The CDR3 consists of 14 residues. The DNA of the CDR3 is TGTGCCAGTAGCGGACAGTATAGCAATCAGCCCCAGCATTTT. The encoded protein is CASSGQYSNQPQHF. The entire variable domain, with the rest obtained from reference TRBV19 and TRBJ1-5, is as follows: DGGITQSPKYLFRKEGQNVTLSCEQNLNHDAMYWYRQDPGQGLRLIYYSQIVNDFQKGDIAEGYSVSREKKESFPLTVTSAQKNPTAFYLCASSGQYSNQPQHFGDGTRLSIL.

The DNA of the CDR3 is TGTGCCAGCAGCCCGAGGGAGGAGAATGAAAAACTGTTTTTT. Residues: CASSPREENEKLFF. This chain uses TRBV7-9 with TRBJ1-4; unclear D gene. This CDR3 region has 14 residues. Looked up from germline, CDR1 is SEHNR and CDR2 is FQNEAQ (reference sequence). Trimming shortened V by 5 bases and J by 5 bases, and 12 bases separated the two germline ends.

CDR3 DNA: TGTGCCAGCAGTGAAATGGTAGAGGAGGAAGCTTTCTTT. It encodes CASSEMVEEEAFF. V and J are TRBV2 and TRBJ1-1; D is ambiguous. This CDR3 has 13 residues. The V and J ends lost 2 bases and 8 bases respectively, with 12 bases between them. Per the germline V gene, CDR1 is SNHLY and CDR2 is FYNNEI.

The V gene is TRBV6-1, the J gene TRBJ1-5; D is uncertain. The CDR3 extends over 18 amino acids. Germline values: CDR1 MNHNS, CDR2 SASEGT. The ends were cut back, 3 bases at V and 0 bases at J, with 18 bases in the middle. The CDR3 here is CASSEVGRATYSNQPQHF. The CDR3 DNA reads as TGTGCCAGCAGTGAGGTAGGGAGGGCCACCTATAGCAATCAGCCCCAGCATTTT.

CDR3 DNA sequence: TGCGCCAGCAGCTGGGGCGGGAGCTACAATGAGCAGTTCTTC. Translation: CASSWGGSYNEQFF. The chain carries TRBV5-1 and TRBJ2-1; the match to TRBD2 covers 7 bases. There are 14 residues in the CDR3. V shed 3 bases, J shed 3 bases, and the junction held 3 bases outside the gene matches. CDR1 and CDR2 from the germline V gene are SGHRS and YFSETQ.

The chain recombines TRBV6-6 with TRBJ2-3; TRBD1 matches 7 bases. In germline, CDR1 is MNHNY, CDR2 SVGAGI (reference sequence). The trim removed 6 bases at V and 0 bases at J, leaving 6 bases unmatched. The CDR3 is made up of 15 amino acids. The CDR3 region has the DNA TGTGCCAGCAGAACGGACAGGCCTAGCACAGATACGCAGTATTTT. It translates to CASRTDRPSTDTQYF.

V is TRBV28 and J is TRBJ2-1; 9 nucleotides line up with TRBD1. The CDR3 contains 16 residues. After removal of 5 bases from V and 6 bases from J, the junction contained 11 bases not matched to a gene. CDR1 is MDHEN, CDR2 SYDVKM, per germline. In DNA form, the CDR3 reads TGTGCCAGCAGTCCACAGGGGGCGAGCATTACCAATGAGCAGTTCTTC. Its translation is CASSPQGASITNEQFF.

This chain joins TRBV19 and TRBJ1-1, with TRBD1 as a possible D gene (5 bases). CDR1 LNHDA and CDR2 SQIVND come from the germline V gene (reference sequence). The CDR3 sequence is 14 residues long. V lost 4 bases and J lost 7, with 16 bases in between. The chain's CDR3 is CASSTPLGGGEAFF. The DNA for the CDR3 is TGTGCCAGTAGTACACCCCTCGGGGGGGGTGAAGCTTTCTTT.

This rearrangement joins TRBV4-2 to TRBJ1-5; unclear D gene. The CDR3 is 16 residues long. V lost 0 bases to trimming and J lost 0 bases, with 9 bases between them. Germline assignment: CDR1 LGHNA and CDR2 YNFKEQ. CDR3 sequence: CASSQEEDTSNQPQHF. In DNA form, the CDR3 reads TGTGCCAGCAGCCAAGAAGAGGATACTAGCAATCAGCCCCAGCATTTT.

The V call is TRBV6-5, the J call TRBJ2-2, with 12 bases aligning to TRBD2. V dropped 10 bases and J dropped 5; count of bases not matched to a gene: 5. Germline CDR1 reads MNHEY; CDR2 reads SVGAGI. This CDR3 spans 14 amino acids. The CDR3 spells CAIRGLAGTGELFF. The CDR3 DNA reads TGTGCCATCCGAGGACTAGCGGGAACCGGGGAGCTGTTTTTT.

The CDR3 coding sequence is TGTGCCAGCAGTCCAGGGGGGAAGATGAACACTGAAGCTTTCTTT. Protein: CASSPGGKMNTEAFF. The chain has TRBV28 and TRBJ1-1; 7 bases align to TRBD1. The trim removed 5 bases at V and 0 bases at J, leaving 6 bases unmatched. The CDR3 spans 15 residues. Germline CDR1 is MDHEN and CDR2 is SYDVKM.

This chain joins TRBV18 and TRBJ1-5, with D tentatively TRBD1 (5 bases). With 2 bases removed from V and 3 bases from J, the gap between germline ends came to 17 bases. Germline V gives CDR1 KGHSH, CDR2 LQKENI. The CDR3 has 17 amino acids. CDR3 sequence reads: CASSPTPVTENNQPQHF. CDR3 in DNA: TGTGCCAGCTCACCAACTCCGGTGACAGAGAACAATCAGCCCCAGCATTTT. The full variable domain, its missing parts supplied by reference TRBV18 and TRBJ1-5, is NAGVMQNPRHLVRRRGQEARLRCSPMKGHSHVYWYRQLPEEGLKFMVYLQKENIIDESGMPKERFSAEFPKEGPSILRIQQVVRGDSAAYFCASSPTPVTENNQPQHFGDGTRLSIL.

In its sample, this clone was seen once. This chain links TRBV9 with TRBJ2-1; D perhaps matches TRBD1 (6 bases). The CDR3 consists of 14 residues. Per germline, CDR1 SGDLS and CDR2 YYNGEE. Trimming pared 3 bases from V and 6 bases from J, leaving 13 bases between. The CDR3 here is CASSDADRPNEQFF. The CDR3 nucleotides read TGTGCCAGCAGCGACGCCGACAGGCCCAATGAGCAGTTCTTC. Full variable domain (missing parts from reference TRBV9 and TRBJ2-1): DSGVTQTPKHLITATGQRVTLRCSPRSGDLSVYWYQQSLDQGLQFLIQYYNGEERAKGNILERFSAQQFPDLHSELNLSSLELGDSALYFCASSDADRPNEQFFGPGTRLTVL.

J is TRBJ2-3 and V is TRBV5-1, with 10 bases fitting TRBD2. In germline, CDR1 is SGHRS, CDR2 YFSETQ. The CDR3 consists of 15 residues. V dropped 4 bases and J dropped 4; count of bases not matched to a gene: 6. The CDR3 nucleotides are TGCGCCAGCAGCCGAGGGACTAGCGAGTCAGATACGCAGTATTTT. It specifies CASSRGTSESDTQYF.

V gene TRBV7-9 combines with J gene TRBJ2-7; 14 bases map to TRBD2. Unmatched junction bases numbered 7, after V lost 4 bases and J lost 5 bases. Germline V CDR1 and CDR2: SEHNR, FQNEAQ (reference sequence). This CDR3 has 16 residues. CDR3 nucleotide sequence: TGTGCCAGCAGCTCGGGACTAGCGGGAGCAGTTCACGAGCAGTACTTC. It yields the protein CASSSGLAGAVHEQYF. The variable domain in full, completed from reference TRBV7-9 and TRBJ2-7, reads DTGVSQNPRHKITKRGQNVTFRCDPISEHNRLYWYRQTLGQGPEFLTYFQNEAQLEKSRLLSDRFSAERPKGSFSTLEIQRTEQGDSAMYLCASSSGLAGAVHEQYFGPGTRLTVT.

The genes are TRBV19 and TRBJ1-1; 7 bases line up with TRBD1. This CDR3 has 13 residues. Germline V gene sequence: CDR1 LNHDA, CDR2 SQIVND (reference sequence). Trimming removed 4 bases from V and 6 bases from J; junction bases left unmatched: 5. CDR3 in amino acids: CASSRTGAPEAFF. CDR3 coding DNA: TGTGCCAGTAGTAGGACAGGCGCCCCTGAAGCTTTCTTT.

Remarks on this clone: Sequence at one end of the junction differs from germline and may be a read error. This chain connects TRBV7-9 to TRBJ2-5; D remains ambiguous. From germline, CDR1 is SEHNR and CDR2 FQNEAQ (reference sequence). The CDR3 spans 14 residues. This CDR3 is CSSSLNRDPPTQYF. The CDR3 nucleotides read TGTTCCAGCAGCCTCAACAGAGACCCTCCGACCCAGTACTTC.

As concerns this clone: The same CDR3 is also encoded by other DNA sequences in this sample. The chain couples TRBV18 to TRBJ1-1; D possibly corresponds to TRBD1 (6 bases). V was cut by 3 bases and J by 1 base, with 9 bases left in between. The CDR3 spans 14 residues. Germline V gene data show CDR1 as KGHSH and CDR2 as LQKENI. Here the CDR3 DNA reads TGTGCCAGCTCACCCCGGACAGAGAACACTGAAGCTTTCTTT. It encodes CASSPRTENTEAFF. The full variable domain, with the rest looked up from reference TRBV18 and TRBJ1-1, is NAGVMQNPRHLVRRRGQEARLRCSPMKGHSHVYWYRQLPEEGLKFMVYLQKENIIDESGMPKERFSAEFPKEGPSILRIQQVVRGDSAAYFCASSPRTENTEAFFGQGTRLTVV.

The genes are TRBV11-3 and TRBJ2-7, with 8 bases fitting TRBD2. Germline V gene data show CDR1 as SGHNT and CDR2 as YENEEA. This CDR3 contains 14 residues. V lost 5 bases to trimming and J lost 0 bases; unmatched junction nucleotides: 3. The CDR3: CASSPGGDSYEQYF. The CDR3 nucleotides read TGTGCCAGCAGCCCGGGAGGGGACTCCTACGAGCAGTACTTC.

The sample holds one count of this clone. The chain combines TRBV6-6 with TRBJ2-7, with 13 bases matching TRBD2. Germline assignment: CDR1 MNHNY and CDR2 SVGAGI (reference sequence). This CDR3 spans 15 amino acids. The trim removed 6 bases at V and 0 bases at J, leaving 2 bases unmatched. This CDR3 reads CASSGTSGVSYEQYF. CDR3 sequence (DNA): TGTGCCAGCAGCGGGACTAGCGGGGTCTCCTACGAGCAGTACTTC.

The DNA for the CDR3 is TGTGCCAGCAGCCACTTCCAGGGTCGGACCGGGGAGCTGTTTTTT. This gives the protein CASSHFQGRTGELFF. The chain links TRBV7-2 to TRBJ2-2; D is possibly TRBD1 (5 bases). The CDR3 contains 15 residues. V lost 5 bases and J 5 bases, leaving 15 bases between the germline ends. The germline V gene encodes CDR1 SGHTA and CDR2 FQGNSA.

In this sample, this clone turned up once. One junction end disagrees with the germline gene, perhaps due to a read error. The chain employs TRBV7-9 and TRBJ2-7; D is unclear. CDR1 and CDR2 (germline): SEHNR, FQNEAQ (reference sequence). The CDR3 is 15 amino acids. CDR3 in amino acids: CSSSLEDGPFGEQYF. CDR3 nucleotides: TGTTCCAGCAGCTTAGAGGATGGGCCGTTTGGGGAGCAGTACTTC. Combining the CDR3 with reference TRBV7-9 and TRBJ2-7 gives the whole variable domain DTGVSQNPRHKITKRGQNVTFRCDPISEHNRLYWYRQTLGQGPEFLTYFQNEAQLEKSRLLSDRFSAERPKGSFSTLEIQRTEQGDSAMYLCSSSLEDGPFGEQYFGPGTRLTVT.

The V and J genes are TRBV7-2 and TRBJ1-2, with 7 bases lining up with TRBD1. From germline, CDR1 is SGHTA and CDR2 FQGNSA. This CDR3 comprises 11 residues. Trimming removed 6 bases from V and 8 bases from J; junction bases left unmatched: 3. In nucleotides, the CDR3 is TGTGCCAGCAGGACAGGGCGAGGCTACACCTTC. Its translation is CASRTGRGYTF.

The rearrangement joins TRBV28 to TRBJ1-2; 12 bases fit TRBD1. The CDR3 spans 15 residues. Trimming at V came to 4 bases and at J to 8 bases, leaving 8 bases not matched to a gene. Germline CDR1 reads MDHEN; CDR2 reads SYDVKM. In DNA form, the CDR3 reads TGTGCCAGCAGTTCATCCGGGACAGGGGGCGAGGGCTACACCTTC. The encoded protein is CASSSSGTGGEGYTF.